This paragraph reports one TCR beta chain. The data originate from a study of blood T cell repertoires in COVID-19. The CDR3 runs to 16 residues. The V gene end was trimmed by 4 bases and the J gene end by 1 base; junction bases not matched to a gene: 8. CDR1 is SGHTA, CDR2 FQGNSA, per germline. In the authors' workflow: Reference gene primer amplification yielded estimated nucleated cell counts. Here immunoSEQ multiplex PCR was the method, and the copy in TCRdb shows in-frame clones only, minus some. The DNA was the basis for D and trimming; V, J and clone size are from that table. The data show 150,000 to 200,000 clones, 88% seen once.

This chain connects TRBV7-2 to TRBJ2-3, with 7 bases fitting TRBD2. The sequenced material came from peripheral blood. The source of this sequence is a man aged 55 to 70 with acute or convalescent COVID-19. The CDR3 nucleotides are TGTGCCAGCAGCTACGCCCCGGGAGGCCGCACAGATACGCAGTATTTT. It yields the protein CASSYAPGGRTDTQYF.